Sequencing of this TCR beta chain was carried out in a study of T cell responses to AZD1222 COVID-19 vaccine. Whole-study results and caveats: Females made up more of the donors, who were largely white British, and clonal diversity may have come out too low. Only a handful of AZD1222 recipients tested seropositive at baseline. Rises in breadth and depth of Spike-specific TCRs came after two AZD1222 doses.

V lost 3 bases and J lost 4, with 13 bases in between. The CDR3 covers 14 residues. Germline V gene sequence: CDR1 DFQATT, CDR2 SNEGSKA (reference sequence). Clones were sequenced by immunoSEQ multiplex PCR, and TCRdb holds only the in-frame ones, with some missing. The data show more than 110,000 clones, just over 90% seen once. This clone came up a few times. Its specificity is unknown. The TCR originated in an adult in good health. The source material was peripheral blood, sampled on day 0 of AZD1222 vaccination. The chain uses TRBV20-1 and TRBJ1-5, with D possibly TRBD1 on 5 matching bases. The CDR3 region is CSASLGQKNQPQHF. The CDR3 DNA is TGCAGTGCTAGTTTGGGGCAGAAAAATCAGCCCCAGCATTTT.